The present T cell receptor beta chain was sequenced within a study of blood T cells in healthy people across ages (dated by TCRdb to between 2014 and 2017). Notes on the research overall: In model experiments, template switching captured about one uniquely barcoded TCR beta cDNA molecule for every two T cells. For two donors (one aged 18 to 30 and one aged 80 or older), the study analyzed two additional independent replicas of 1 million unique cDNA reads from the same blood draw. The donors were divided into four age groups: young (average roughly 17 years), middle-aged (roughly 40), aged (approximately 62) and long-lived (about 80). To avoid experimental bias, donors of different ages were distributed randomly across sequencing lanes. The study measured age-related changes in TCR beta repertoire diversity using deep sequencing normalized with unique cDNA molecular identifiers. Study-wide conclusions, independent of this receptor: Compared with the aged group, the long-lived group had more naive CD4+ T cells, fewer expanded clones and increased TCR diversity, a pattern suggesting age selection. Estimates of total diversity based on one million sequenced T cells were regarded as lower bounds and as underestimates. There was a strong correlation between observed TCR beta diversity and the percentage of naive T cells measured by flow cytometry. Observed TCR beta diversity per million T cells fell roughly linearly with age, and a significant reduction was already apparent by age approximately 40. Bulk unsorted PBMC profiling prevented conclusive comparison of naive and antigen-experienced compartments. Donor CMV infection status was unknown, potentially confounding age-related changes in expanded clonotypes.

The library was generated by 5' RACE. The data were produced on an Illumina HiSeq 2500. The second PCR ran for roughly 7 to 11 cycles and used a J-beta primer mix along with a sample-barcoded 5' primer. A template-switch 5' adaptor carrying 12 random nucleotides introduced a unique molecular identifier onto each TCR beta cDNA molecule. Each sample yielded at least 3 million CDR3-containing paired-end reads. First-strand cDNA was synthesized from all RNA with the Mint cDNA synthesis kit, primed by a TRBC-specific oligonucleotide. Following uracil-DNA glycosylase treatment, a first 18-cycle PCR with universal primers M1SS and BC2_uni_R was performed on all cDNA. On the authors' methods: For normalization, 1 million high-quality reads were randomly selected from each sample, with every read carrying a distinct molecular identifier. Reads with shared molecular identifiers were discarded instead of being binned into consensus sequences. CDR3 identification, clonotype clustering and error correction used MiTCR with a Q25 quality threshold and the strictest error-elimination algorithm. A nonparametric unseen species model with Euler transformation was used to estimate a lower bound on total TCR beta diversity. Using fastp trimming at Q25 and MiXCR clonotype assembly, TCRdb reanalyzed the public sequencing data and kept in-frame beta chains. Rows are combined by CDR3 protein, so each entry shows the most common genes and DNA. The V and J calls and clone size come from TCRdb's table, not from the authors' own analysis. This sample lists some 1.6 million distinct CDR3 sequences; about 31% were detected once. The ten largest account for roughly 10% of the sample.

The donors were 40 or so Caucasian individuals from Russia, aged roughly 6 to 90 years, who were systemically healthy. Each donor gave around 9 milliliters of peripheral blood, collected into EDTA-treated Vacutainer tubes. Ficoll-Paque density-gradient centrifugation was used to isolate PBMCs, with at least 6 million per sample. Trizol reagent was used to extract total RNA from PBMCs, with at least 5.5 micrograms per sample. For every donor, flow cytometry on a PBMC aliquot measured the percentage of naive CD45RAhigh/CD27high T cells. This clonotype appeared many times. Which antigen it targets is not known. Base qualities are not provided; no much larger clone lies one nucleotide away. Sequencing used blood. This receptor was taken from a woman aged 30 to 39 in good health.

This receptor has the CDR3 CSVGDYYNEQFF. The DNA is as follows: TGCAGCGTTGGGGACTACTACAATGAGCAGTTCTTC. The rearrangement combines TRBV29-1 with TRBJ2-1; 7 bases in between match TRBD2. The germline V gene provides CDR1 SQVTM and CDR2 ANQGSEA. At the junction V is shortened by 4 bases and J by 3 bases; bases outside the gene matches: 0. Measured from the cysteine to the phenylalanine, the CDR3 is 12 residues long. Just the 36-base CDR3 DNA is kept, in frame starting at base 1.